The TCR beta chain under discussion was sequenced for a study of blood T cells in healthy people across ages. Drawn from each donor were roughly 9.4 milliliters of peripheral blood. Regarding the study as a whole: What prevented conclusive comparison of naive and antigen-experienced cells was that PBMCs were unsorted.

This CDR3 contains 18 residues. Trimming took 5 bases from V and 5 from J, leaving 23 bases between them. The germline CDR1 and CDR2 sequences are SGHRS and YFSETQ. Remarks on this clonotype: The antigen remains undetermined.

Then a second PCR, running about 6 to 12 cycles, was carried out with a sample-barcoded 5' primer and a J-beta primer mix. Every sample produced at least 2.5 million CDR3-containing paired-end reads. TCRdb re-analysed the 5' RACE reads in MiXCR, keeping a single row per CDR3 protein. The table lists around 1,600,000 distinct CDR3 sequences, roughly 43% of them singletons. This sequence originates from a woman under 30 in good health. The chain has TRBV5-1 and TRBJ1-6; no firm D call. Material: blood. CDR3 DNA sequence: TGCGCCAGCAGACCACCTCAGACGTCGGATTCGAATAATTCACCCCTCCACTTT. Amino acids: CASRPPQTSDSNNSPLHF.